This TCR beta chain comes out of a study of blood T cell repertoires in COVID-19. This CDR3 contains 15 residues. Trimming removed 0 bases from V and 4 bases from J; junction bases left unmatched: 2. Only a few counts were recorded for this clone. Here immunoSEQ multiplex PCR was the method, and the copy in TCRdb shows in-frame clones only, minus some. This table holds around 140,000 clones, 88% found once. Specimen: peripheral blood. The J gene is TRBJ1-3, the V gene TRBV23-1, with 8 bases matching TRBD1. TRBV23-1 is an ORF, and what it does is uncertain. The receptor was isolated from a woman aged 60-70 years with acute or convalescent COVID-19. Here the CDR3 DNA reads TGCGCCAGCAGTCAATCCCGGACAGGGGGAAACACCATATATTTT. Translated, it gives CASSQSRTGGNTIYF.